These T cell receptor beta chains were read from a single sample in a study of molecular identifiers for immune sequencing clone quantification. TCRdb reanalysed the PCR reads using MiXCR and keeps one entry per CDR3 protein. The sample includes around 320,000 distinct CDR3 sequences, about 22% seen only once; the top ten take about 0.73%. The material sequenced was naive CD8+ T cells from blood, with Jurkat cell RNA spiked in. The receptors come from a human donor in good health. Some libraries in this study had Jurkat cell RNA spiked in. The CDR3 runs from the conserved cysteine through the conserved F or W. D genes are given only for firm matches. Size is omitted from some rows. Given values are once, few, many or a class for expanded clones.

CASRPGRFTGELFF	TGTGCCAGCAGACCTGGACGGTTCACCGGGGAGCTGTTTTTT	-	TRBV28	-	TRBJ2-2
CASSQDPRGYGTEAFF	TGTGCCAGCAGCCAAGATCCAAGGGGATATGGGACTGAAGCTTTCTTT	-	TRBV14	-	TRBJ1-1
CASSFAGELFF	TGTGCCAGCAGTTTTGCCGGGGAGCTGTTTTTT	-	TRBV27	many	TRBJ2-2
CASSLSGSGSEQYF	TGTGCCAGCAGTTTATCTGGGTCGGGGAGCGAGCAGTACTTC	-	TRBV27	-	TRBJ2-7
CASSLGSSSGNTIYF	TGTGCCAGTAGTCTGGGATCTTCCTCTGGAAACACCATATATTTT	-	TRBV19	many	TRBJ1-3
CSVESRLNYGYTF	TGCAGCGTTGAATCACGGCTGAACTATGGCTACACCTTC	-	TRBV29-1	few	TRBJ1-2
CARRLAGGGTDTQYF	TGTGCCCGCCGGCTAGCGGGGGGGGGGACAGATACGCAGTATTTT	TRBD2	TRBV13	once	TRBJ2-3
CASGLEGIGAREQYF	TGTGCCAGCGGCTTAGAGGGGATCGGGGCCCGCGAGCAGTACTTC	-	TRBV13	-	TRBJ2-7
CAGSCPGRKEDYGYTF	TGTGCCGGCAGTTGTCCCGGACGGAAAGAAGACTATGGCTACACCTTC	-	TRBV6-6	-	TRBJ1-2
CASSWTQEAQYF	TGTGCCAGCAGTTGGACCCAAGAGGCCCAGTACTTT	-	TRBV28	few	TRBJ2-5
CASSYPTGAYMNTEAFF	TGTGCCAGCAGTTACCCTACAGGGGCCTACATGAACACTGAAGCTTTCTTT	TRBD1	TRBV6-2/TRBV6-3	few	TRBJ1-1
CASSFRGAINTEAFF	TGTGCCAGCAGTTTTCGCGGGGCGATCAACACTGAAGCTTTCTTT	-	TRBV28	-	TRBJ1-1
CASSSLDRVTGELFF	TGTGCCAGCAGTTCCCTTGACAGGGTCACCGGGGAGCTGTTTTTT	TRBD1	TRBV12-3/TRBV12-4	few	TRBJ2-2